This entry features one T cell receptor (beta chain) sequence. Antigen unknown. This CDR3 comprises 17 residues. V was clipped by 5 bases and J by 1 base; unmatched bases: 11. TCRdb itself ran the RT-PCR reads through MiXCR, one entry per CDR3 protein. Among tens of thousands of distinct CDR3 sequences listed, more than 50% were seen once. This sample stems from a study of yellow fever vaccine responses in identical twins. General observations from the study: Twins reportedly appeared to share part of their vaccine T cell response while keeping part individual.

The sequencing here drew on T cells from blood (PBMCs), unsorted or a sorted subset (not recorded which), taken before or after yellow fever vaccination (not recorded which). This chain joins TRBV12-3 or TRBV12-4 and TRBJ1-3, with 7 bases identical to TRBD1. The sequence came from a woman aged 18-29 years who received the yellow fever vaccine. The CDR3 DNA follows: TGTGCCAGCAGTCTTGATACAGGGGCGACTTCTGGAAACACCATATATTTT. Its protein product is CASSLDTGATSGNTIYF.